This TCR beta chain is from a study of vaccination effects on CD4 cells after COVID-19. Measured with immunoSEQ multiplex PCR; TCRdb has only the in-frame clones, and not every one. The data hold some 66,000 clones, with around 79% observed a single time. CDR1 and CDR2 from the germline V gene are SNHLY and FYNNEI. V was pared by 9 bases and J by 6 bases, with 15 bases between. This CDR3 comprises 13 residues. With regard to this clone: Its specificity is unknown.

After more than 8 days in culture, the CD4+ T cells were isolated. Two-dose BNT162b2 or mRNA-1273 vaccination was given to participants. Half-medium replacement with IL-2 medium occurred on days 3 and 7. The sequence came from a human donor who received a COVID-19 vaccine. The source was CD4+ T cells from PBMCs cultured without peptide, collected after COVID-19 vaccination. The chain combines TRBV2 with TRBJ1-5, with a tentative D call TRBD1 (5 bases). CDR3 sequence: CASLSGKSQPQHF. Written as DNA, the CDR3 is TGTGCCAGTCTCTCAGGGAAGTCTCAGCCCCAGCATTTT.